This is a list of T cell receptor beta chains from one sample in a study of early T cells in non-severe SARS-CoV-2 infection. One entry per CDR3 protein results from TCRdb running MiXCR on the 5' RACE reads. The sample includes about 76,000 distinct CDR3 sequences, about an eighth seen only once; the top ten take roughly 3.2%. The material sequenced was whole blood. These receptors were taken from an adult who was a healthcare worker with PCR-confirmed SARS-CoV-2 infection or an uninfected control (not recorded which). Both conserved end residues are trimmed from each CDR3. D genes are given only for firm matches.

CDR3 protein,V gene,D gene,CDR3 length,J gene
SARGGQSNQPQH,TRBV20-1,TRBD1,12,TRBJ1-5
ASSPLEGKGTEAF,TRBV18,-,13,TRBJ1-1
SAPLAGNTDTQY,TRBV20-1,TRBD2,12,TRBJ2-3
SARTSGRATNEQF,TRBV20-1,TRBD2,13,TRBJ2-1
ASSAQGGNQPQH,TRBV18,-,12,TRBJ1-5
ASNPGTGYSEQY,TRBV28,TRBD1,12,TRBJ2-7
ASSPYTEAF,TRBV7-2,-,9,TRBJ1-1
ASSPTGTGGETQY,TRBV7-3,TRBD2,13,TRBJ2-5
SASPGQGGEQY,TRBV20-1,TRBD1,11,TRBJ2-7
ASSQGWNYGYT,TRBV6-1,-,11,TRBJ1-2
AWSVSDEQF,TRBV30,-,9,TRBJ2-1
SARWLAGGDNEQF,TRBV20-1,TRBD2,13,TRBJ2-1
ASSLERGTYEQY,TRBV11-1,-,12,TRBJ2-7
ASSPRRDRVGNTIY,TRBV7-8,TRBD1,14,TRBJ1-3
ASSLTGTSGEETQY,TRBV27,TRBD2,14,TRBJ2-5
ASSGQERNQPQH,TRBV2,-,12,TRBJ1-5
ASSLAPTGKALETQY,TRBV5-1,-,15,TRBJ2-5
ASRWETYEQY,TRBV2,-,10,TRBJ2-7
ASSLGPGYEQY,TRBV7-2,-,11,TRBJ2-7
SVVFVGPYEQY,TRBV29-1,-,11,TRBJ2-7
SARWPGLTSYEQY,TRBV20-1,-,13,TRBJ2-7
ASSEAKLRVGGNEQF,TRBV2,-,15,TRBJ2-1
ASRRRAGGTISYGYT,TRBV28,TRBD1,15,TRBJ1-2
ASSLLTDTQY,TRBV7-2,-,10,TRBJ2-3
ASSLATGPSYEQY,TRBV7-9,-,13,TRBJ2-7
ASSTLIREGTDTQY,TRBV28,TRBD2,14,TRBJ2-3
ASSAASQETQY,TRBV2,-,11,TRBJ2-5
ASTLQGLAGGEQY,TRBV12-3/TRBV12-4,TRBD2,13,TRBJ2-7
ASRSGGRAKNIQY,TRBV2,-,13,TRBJ2-4
ASSGQGINTQY,TRBV6-1,TRBD1,11,TRBJ2-3
AWNRGPGNTIY,TRBV30,TRBD1,11,TRBJ1-3
ASSFWTEDEKLF,TRBV7-9,-,12,TRBJ1-4
ASSLGGLGGTQY,TRBV11-3,-,12,TRBJ2-5
ASSSVSGQESYEQY,TRBV6-2/TRBV6-3,TRBD1,14,TRBJ2-7
ASSPKGDTPHGYT,TRBV18,-,13,TRBJ1-2
SAKTGSHYEQY,TRBV20-1,-,11,TRBJ2-7
ASSETPGTRTDTQY,TRBV11-2,TRBD2,14,TRBJ2-3
SAREGWDGEDTGELF,TRBV20-1,-,15,TRBJ2-2
ALGRLNTEAF,TRBV28,-,10,TRBJ1-1
ASSSRDRGYNEQF,TRBV5-1,TRBD1,13,TRBJ2-1
SVGGNEQF,TRBV29-1,-,8,TRBJ2-1
ASSADREYGYT,TRBV7-6,TRBD1,11,TRBJ1-2
SAPRTGVEQF,TRBV20-1,TRBD1,10,TRBJ2-1
AIPGQGRDTGELF,TRBV28,TRBD1,13,TRBJ2-2
ASSLVLAGELF,TRBV7-2,-,11,TRBJ2-2
ASSLSVSYEQY,TRBV5-5,-,11,TRBJ2-7
ASSFDRGDQPQH,TRBV5-1,TRBD1,12,TRBJ1-5
ASSLEGNTEAF,TRBV7-8,-,11,TRBJ1-1
ASSESKEDGKTREQF,TRBV10-1,-,15,TRBJ2-1
ASHTWRSYNEQF,TRBV27,-,12,TRBJ2-1
ASRGAIGAF,TRBV25-1,-,9,TRBJ1-1
ASSLQGRGAF,TRBV5-6,-,10,TRBJ1-1
ASTRDRHNEQF,TRBV7-2,TRBD1,11,TRBJ2-1
ASSVGVSYEQY,TRBV9,-,11,TRBJ2-7
SARDQEYQPQH,TRBV20-1,-,11,TRBJ1-5
ASSAHLSSTRF,TRBV28,-,11,TRBJ2-1
SAGMGERSYNEQF,TRBV20-1,-,13,TRBJ2-1
SVDRTGGGYEQY,TRBV29-1,TRBD1,12,TRBJ2-7
SVRTSGQETQY,TRBV29-1,TRBD2,11,TRBJ2-5